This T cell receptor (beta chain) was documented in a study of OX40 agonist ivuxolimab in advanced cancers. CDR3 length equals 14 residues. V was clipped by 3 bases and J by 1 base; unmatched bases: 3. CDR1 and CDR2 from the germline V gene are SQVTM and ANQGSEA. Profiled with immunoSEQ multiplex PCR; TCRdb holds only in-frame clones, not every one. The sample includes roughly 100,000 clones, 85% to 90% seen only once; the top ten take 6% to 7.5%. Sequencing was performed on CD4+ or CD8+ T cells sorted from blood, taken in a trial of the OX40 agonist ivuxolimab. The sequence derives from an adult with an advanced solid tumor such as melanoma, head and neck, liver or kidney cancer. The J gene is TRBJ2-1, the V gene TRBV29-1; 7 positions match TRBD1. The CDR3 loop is CSVERGPSYNEQFF. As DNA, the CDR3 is TGCAGCGTTGAGAGGGGGCCTTCCTACAATGAGCAGTTCTTC.